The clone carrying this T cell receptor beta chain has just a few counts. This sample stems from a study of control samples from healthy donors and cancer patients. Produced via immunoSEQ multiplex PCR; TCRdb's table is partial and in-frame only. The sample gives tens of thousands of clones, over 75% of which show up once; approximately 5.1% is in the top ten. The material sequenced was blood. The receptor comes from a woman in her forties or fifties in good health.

The CDR3, as DNA: TGTGCCTGGAGTGTACAGGCCAGCAATCAGCCCCAGCATTTT. It translates to CAWSVQASNQPQHF. This chain connects TRBV30 to TRBJ1-5, with D possibly matching TRBD1 (5 bases). Germline loops: CDR1 GTSNPN, CDR2 SVGIG (reference sequence). Trimming pared 0 bases from V and 1 base from J, leaving 7 bases between. The CDR3 totals 14 residues.